This TCR beta chain is drawn from a study of molecular identifiers for immune sequencing clone quantification. Study as a whole: Five portions were made in replicates from RNA of approximately 22,000 or 94,000 naive CD8 cells, and four underwent sequencing. Study-wide points: Even with around 1 million naive cells present, spiked Jurkat TCR RNA from one cell was reportedly detectable.

The CDR3 is 13 residues long. V was trimmed by 10 bases and J by 5 bases, leaving 17 bases between them. Naive CD8 T cells, phenotype CD8+CD4-CCR7+CD45RA+, were sorted. This clonotype showed up just a few times. Its target is not known. TCRdb itself ran the PCR reads through MiXCR, one entry per CDR3 protein. The sample lists under 350,000 distinct CDR3 sequences; roughly 23% were seen once. The sample was naive CD8+ T cells from blood, with Jurkat cell RNA spiked in. As to subset: FACS-sorted CD8+CD4-CCR7+CD45RA+ naive T cells. This sequence joins TRBV12-3 or TRBV12-4 and TRBJ1-1, with D possibly matching TRBD1 (6 bases). This clonotype originated in a human donor in good health. Some libraries in this study had Jurkat cell RNA spiked in. CDR3 protein: CATRGELGTEAFF. The CDR3 coding sequence is TGTGCCACTAGGGGGGAATTGGGGACTGAAGCTTTCTTT.